This passage covers 18 T cell receptor beta chains from one sample sequenced in a study of Graves' ophthalmopathy and Graves' hyperthyroidism. Using RNA transcripts, the TCR beta CDR3 regions were amplified. Investigators did first-round RT-PCR with HTBI primers, then second-round multiplex PCR. Each CDR3 protein is one row after TCRdb ran MiXCR on the multiplex PCR reads. The data show hundreds of thousands of distinct CDR3 sequences, more than 40% seen once. Sequences were obtained from peripheral blood. These receptors originate from an adult man with Graves' ophthalmopathy.

The genes are TRBV12-5 and TRBJ1-6, with a tentative D call TRBD1 (5 bases). This CDR3 comprises 14 residues. In germline, CDR1 is LGHNT, CDR2 FRNRAP. In DNA, the CDR3 is TGTGCCAGCAGTCGGGAGATAGGGGACGCTTCGCTCCACTTT. It encodes CASSREIGDASLHF.

This rearrangement joins TRBV5-1 to TRBJ2-5; TRBD2 is a possible D gene (6 bases). CDR3 size: 15 residues. The germline V gene encodes CDR1 SGHRS and CDR2 YFSETQ. Trimming took 2 bases from V and 9 from J, leaving 20 bases between them. The CDR3 loop reads CASSFRQGSGEAQYF. The CDR3 DNA reads as TGCGCCAGCAGCTTCCGACAAGGTTCGGGGGAGGCCCAGTACTTC.

This chain uses TRBV6-6 with TRBJ2-6; no definite D call. Germline V lookup: CDR1 MNHNY, CDR2 SVGAGI (reference sequence). The CDR3 has 14 amino acids. Trimming took 0 bases from V and 4 from J, leaving 4 bases between them. In nucleotides, the CDR3 is TGTGCCAGCAGTTACTCGAACGGGGCCAACGTCCTGACTTTC. Translated, it gives CASSYSNGANVLTF.

The chain joins TRBV10-3 to TRBJ1-3; D uncertain. The V gene's germline CDR1 is ENHRY and CDR2 SYGVKD. V was pared by 4 bases and J by 3 bases, with 10 bases between. The CDR3 covers 14 residues. The CDR3 coding sequence is TGTGCCATCAGTGCCTCCTTCGGTGGAAACACCATATATTTT. This codes for CAISASFGGNTIYF.

This clonotype was observed a few times. This chain connects TRBV30 to TRBJ1-1; 7 positions match TRBD1. The CDR3 is 17 residues long. With 0 bases clipped from V and 0 bases from J, the junction kept 10 bases outside the gene matches. The germline gives CDR1 GTSNPN, CDR2 SVGIG (reference sequence). DNA for the CDR3: TGTGCCTGGAGTGTTAGTTTGCACAGGGGCATGAACACTGAAGCTTTCTTT. Translated, it gives CAWSVSLHRGMNTEAFF. The variable domain in full, with the rest retrieved from reference TRBV30 and TRBJ1-1, is SQTIHQWPATLVQPVGSPLSLECTVEGTSNPNLYWYRQAAGRGLQLLFYSVGIGQISSEVPQNLSASRPQDRQFILSSKKLLLSDSGFYLCAWSVSLHRGMNTEAFFGQGTRLTVV.

This clonotype was found many times. The CDR3 carries no conserved terminal phenylalanine or tryptophan, so it likely arises from a read error. The DNA is left out, because the CDR3 cannot be placed on it with certainty; the CDR3 is given as TCRdb lists it. The chain couples TRBV12-3 or TRBV12-4 to TRBJ2-7; the listed D gene, TRBD2, was not tested against the DNA. The CDR3 is 11 residues long, ends included. CDR3 in amino acids: CASSVTSGSDL.

The rearrangement uses TRBV7-3 and TRBJ1-2; the match to TRBD1 covers 7 bases. After removal of 4 bases from V and 6 bases from J, the junction contained 11 bases not matched to a gene. This CDR3 has 15 amino acids. Germline lookup yields CDR1 SGHTA and CDR2 FQGTGA. The CDR3 nucleotides read TGTGCCAGCAGCTCAGAGCAAAGGGGGCGGGATGGCTACACCTTC. Encoded protein: CASSSEQRGRDGYTF.

V is TRBV4-2 and J is TRBJ2-5, with 12 bases identical to TRBD2. V lost 3 bases and J lost 2; bases outside the gene matches: 4. The germline V gene has CDR1 LGHNA and CDR2 YNFKEQ. The CDR3 contains 16 residues. The CDR3, as DNA: TGTGCCAGCAGCCAGCCCGGACTAGCGGGACAAGAGACCCAGTACTTC. It yields the protein CASSQPGLAGQETQYF.

About this clonotype itself: This may be a read error: a much more frequent sequence differs by one nucleotide. CDR3 DNA sequence: TGTGCCAGCAGCTCACTTGACAGTCACTCTGGAAACACCATATATTTT. Protein sequence: CASSSLDSHSGNTIYF. The chain carries TRBV7-2 and TRBJ1-3; possible D gene TRBD1, 5 bases. Germline V CDR1 and CDR2: SGHTA, FQGNSA. V shed 4 bases and J shed 0 bases, with 13 bases lying between them. CDR3 length equals 16 residues.

As concerns this clonotype: Compared with germline, one end of the junction differs, possibly owing to a read error. The J gene is TRBJ1-4, the V gene TRBV10-3, with 7 positions matching TRBD1. This CDR3 is 17 amino acids long. In germline, CDR1 is ENHRY, CDR2 SYGVKD. CDR3 region: CASSVGTGDRPGEKLFF. Written as DNA, the CDR3 is TGTGCCAGCAGTGTTGGCACAGGGGATCGACCGGGTGAAAAACTGTTTTTT.

This clonotype was seen more than once but under ten times. This chain links TRBV5-8 with TRBJ2-7; D is uncertain. Germline V gene data show CDR1 as SGHTS and CDR2 as YDEGEE. The CDR3 spans 14 residues. Trimming cost V 4 bases and J 2 bases, with 13 bases left between them. The CDR3, as DNA: TGTGCCAGCAGCCCCCCAGACGCGGCCTACGAGCAGTACTTC. Translated, it gives CASSPPDAAYEQYF.

This clonotype was seen at least ten times. The CDR3 region is CASSVSSGFGTGELFF. For the CDR3, the DNA is TGTGCCAGCAGCGTTTCCTCGGGGTTTGGCACCGGGGAGCTGTTTTTT. The J gene is TRBJ2-2, the V gene TRBV9; weak D call: TRBD2 (5 bases). V was clipped by 2 bases and J by 4 bases, with 15 bases between them. CDR3 length: 16 amino acids. Per germline, CDR1 SGDLS and CDR2 YYNGEE.

J is TRBJ1-1 and V is TRBV20-1; D remains ambiguous. Germline lookup yields CDR1 DFQATT and CDR2 SNEGSKA (reference sequence). The V end was cut by 0 bases, the J end by 1 base, with 21 bases between. The CDR3 consists of 18 residues. CDR3 in DNA: TGCAGTGCTAGAGACCGAAAGAATTATAATGCGAGGAACACTGAAGCTTTCTTT. Translation gives CSARDRKNYNARNTEAFF.

The genes are TRBV19 and TRBJ2-7; TRBD2 aligns across 9 bases. CDR1 is LNHDA and CDR2 is SQIVND in the germline V gene (reference sequence). This CDR3 contains 14 residues. With 6 bases clipped from V and 7 bases from J, the junction kept 10 bases outside the gene matches. DNA of the CDR3: TGTGCCAGTAGCCTGGGTAGCGGGAGTGTTGAGCAGTACTTC. This gives the protein CASSLGSGSVEQYF.

The gene calls are TRBV3-1 and TRBJ2-7, with D uncertain. The CDR3 runs to 15 residues. Germline CDR1 reads LGHDT; CDR2 reads YNNKEL (reference sequence). V dropped 1 base and J dropped 4 bases, with 14 bases sitting between them. The CDR3 coding sequence is TGTGCCAGCAGCCAAGTGCTGGGTCTAGGGTACGAGCAGTACTTC. Protein: CASSQVLGLGYEQYF.

This clonotype was seen more than once but under ten times. V is TRBV7-8 and J is TRBJ2-7; TRBD2 might be the D (6 bases). The CDR3 loop spans 13 amino acids. Germline CDR1 and CDR2: SGHVS and FQNEAQ. V was pared by 6 bases and J by 7 bases, with 16 bases between. CDR3 sequence reads: CASSLGREAEQYF. The CDR3 coding sequence is TGTGCCAGCAGTTTGGGAAGGGAGGCGGAGCAGTACTTC.

This chain uses TRBV7-8 with TRBJ1-4; 8 bases line up with TRBD1. Germline V lookup: CDR1 SGHVS, CDR2 FQNEAQ. V gave up 5 bases and J gave up 4 bases; unmatched junction bases: 6. CDR3 length: 15 amino acids. DNA of the CDR3: TGTGCCAGCAGCACCCACAGGGGGATTAATGAAAAACTGTTTTTT. Translated: CASSTHRGINEKLFF.

The gene calls are TRBV7-2 and TRBJ2-5; TRBD2 aligns across 7 bases. V shed 3 bases, J shed 1 base, and the junction held 5 bases outside the gene matches. There are 15 residues in the CDR3. Germline CDR1 and CDR2: SGHTA and FQGNSA. CDR3 loop: CASSLWAGAQETQYF. CDR3 bases: TGTGCCAGCAGCTTGTGGGCGGGAGCCCAAGAGACCCAGTACTTC.